This entry lists 6 T cell receptor beta chains sequenced from one sample in a study of T cell changes during pregnancy in multiple sclerosis. Generated by immunoSEQ multiplex PCR, the TCRdb table keeps only in-frame clones and is missing some. The sample comprises fewer than 80,000 clones, approximately 95% of which are singletons, and about 0.14% rests with the top ten. The sample consisted of CD4+ T cells from peripheral blood mononuclear cells, taken after pregnancy. The receptors were gathered from a female donor with multiple sclerosis, enrolled in a pregnancy study.

The genes are TRBV5-1 and TRBJ2-7; TRBD2 might be the D (6 bases). The V gene lost 3 bases and the J gene lost 3 bases, with 13 bases spanning the gap. Germline V gives CDR1 SGHRS, CDR2 YFSETQ. This CDR3 is built from 14 residues. In DNA form, the CDR3 reads TGCGCCAGCAGCTCGCCGGGAGTCCACTACGAGCAGTACTTC. It codes for CASSSPGVHYEQYF.

The chain combines TRBV19 with TRBJ1-2; 9 bases line up with TRBD1. With 7 bases clipped from V and 9 bases from J, the junction kept 18 bases outside the gene matches. The CDR3 is made up of 16 amino acids. Per the germline V gene, CDR1 is LNHDA and CDR2 is SQIVND (reference sequence). CDR3 nucleotide sequence: TGTGCCAGTATACCGGGACAGGGAGTAAACCACCCCCGCTACACCTTC. Protein sequence: CASIPGQGVNHPRYTF.

V gene TRBV5-1 combines with J gene TRBJ1-6, with D possibly matching TRBD1 (5 bases). V lost 3 bases, J lost 13 bases, and 11 bases lay in between. There are 12 residues in the CDR3. Germline lookup yields CDR1 SGHRS and CDR2 YFSETQ. CDR3 sequence reads: CASSSGGGPLHF. The CDR3 DNA is TGCGCCAGCAGCTCCGGGGGTGGGCCCCTCCACTTT.

This sequence joins TRBV15 and TRBJ1-2; TRBD1 matches at 7 bases. The ends lost 0 bases at V and 4 bases at J; junction bases unmatched: 2. The CDR3 runs to 14 residues. Germline V gene lookup returns CDR1 LNHNV and CDR2 YYDKDF (reference sequence). This CDR3 is CATSREGGSYGYTF. Here the CDR3 DNA reads TGTGCCACCAGCAGAGAAGGGGGCAGCTATGGCTACACCTTC.

The V gene is TRBV5-1, the J gene TRBJ2-1; TRBD2 matches 7 bases. CDR1 is SGHRS and CDR2 is YFSETQ in the germline V gene. The CDR3 is made up of 13 amino acids. Trimming took 10 bases from V and 2 from J; bases not matched to a gene: 6. CDR3 bases: TGCGCCTCCCGAGGACTAGCCTACAATGAGCAGTTCTTC. Protein: CASRGLAYNEQFF.

The chain carries TRBV4-3 and TRBJ2-1, with 9 bases lining up with TRBD2. Per germline, CDR1 LGHNA and CDR2 YSLEER. This CDR3 contains 17 residues. The V gene end was trimmed by 0 bases and the J gene end by 9 bases; junction bases not matched to a gene: 12. This chain's CDR3 is CASSQDRLSSGKGEQFF. For the CDR3, the DNA is TGCGCCAGCAGCCAAGATCGACTGTCTAGCGGGAAGGGTGAGCAGTTCTTC.